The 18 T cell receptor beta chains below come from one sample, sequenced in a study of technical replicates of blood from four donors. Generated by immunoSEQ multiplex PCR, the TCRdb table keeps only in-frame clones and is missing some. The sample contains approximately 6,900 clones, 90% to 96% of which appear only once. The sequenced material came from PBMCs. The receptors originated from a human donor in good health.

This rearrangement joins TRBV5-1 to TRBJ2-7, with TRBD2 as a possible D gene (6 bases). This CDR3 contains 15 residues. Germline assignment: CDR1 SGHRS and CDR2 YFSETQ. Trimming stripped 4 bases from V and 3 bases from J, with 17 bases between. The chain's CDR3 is CASSPGTLPIYEQYF. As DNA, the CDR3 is TGCGCCAGCAGCCCCGGGACTCTGCCGATCTACGAGCAGTACTTC.

The CDR3 loop is CASSLDRYEQFF. In nucleotides, the CDR3 is TGTGCCAGCAGCTTGGATCGGTATGAGCAGTTCTTC. This sequence joins TRBV5-4 and TRBJ2-1; D is ambiguous. CDR1 and CDR2 from the germline V gene are SGHNT and YYREEE (reference sequence). The germline V and J ends were trimmed by 0 bases and 8 bases, with 6 bases remaining between them. The CDR3 covers 12 residues.

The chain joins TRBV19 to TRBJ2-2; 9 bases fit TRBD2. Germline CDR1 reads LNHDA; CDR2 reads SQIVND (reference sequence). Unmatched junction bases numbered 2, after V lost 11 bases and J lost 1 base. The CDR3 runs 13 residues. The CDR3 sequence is CALREGNTGELFF. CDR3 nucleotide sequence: TGTGCCTTGCGGGAGGGGAACACCGGGGAGCTGTTTTTT.

The CDR3, as DNA: TGTGCCAGCAGTGCCCCCCAAATTAGCGGGAGATCCTACGAGCAGTACTTC. Amino acids: CASSAPQISGRSYEQYF. The rearrangement links TRBV25-1 to TRBJ2-7, with TRBD2 identical over 9 bases. The CDR3 consists of 17 residues. The germline V gene has CDR1 MGHDK and CDR2 SYGVNS. V lost 4 bases, J lost 1 base, and 11 bases stayed unmatched.

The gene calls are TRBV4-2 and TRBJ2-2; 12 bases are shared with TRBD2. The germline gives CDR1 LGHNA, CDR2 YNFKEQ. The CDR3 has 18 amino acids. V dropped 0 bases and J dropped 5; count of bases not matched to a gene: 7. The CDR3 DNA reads TGTGCCAGCAGCCAAGATGCACTAGCGGGAGGAAAAACCGGGGAGCTGTTTTTT. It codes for CASSQDALAGGKTGELFF.

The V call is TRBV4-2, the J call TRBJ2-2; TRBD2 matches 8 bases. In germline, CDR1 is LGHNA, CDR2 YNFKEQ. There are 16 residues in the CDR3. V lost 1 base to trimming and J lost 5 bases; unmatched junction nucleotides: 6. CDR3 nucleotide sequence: TGTGCCAGCAGCCAAGCGGGAGGGCCGGTTACCGGGGAGCTGTTTTTT. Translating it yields CASSQAGGPVTGELFF.

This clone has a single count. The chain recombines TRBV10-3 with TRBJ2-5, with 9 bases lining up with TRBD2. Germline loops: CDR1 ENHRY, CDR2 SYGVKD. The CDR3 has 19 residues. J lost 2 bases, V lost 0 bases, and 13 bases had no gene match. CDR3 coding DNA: TGTGCCATCAGTGAGTCGTGGCGGGAGGGCAGGGGAGAACAAGAGACCCAGTACTTC. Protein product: CAISESWREGRGEQETQYF.

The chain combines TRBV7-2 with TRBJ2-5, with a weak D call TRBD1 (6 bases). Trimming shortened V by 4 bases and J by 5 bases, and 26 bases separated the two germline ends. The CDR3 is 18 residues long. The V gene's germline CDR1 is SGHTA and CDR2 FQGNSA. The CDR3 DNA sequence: TGTGCCAGCAGCTCCCCCTTCGACTGGCCCGAAAGGGGGGAGACCCAGTACTTC. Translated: CASSSPFDWPERGETQYF.

The CDR3 bases are TGTGCCAGCAGTGAGTACAGTACCGGGGAGCTGTTTTTT. Translated: CASSEYSTGELFF. The chain carries TRBV25-1 and TRBJ2-2; D not resolved. This CDR3 is built from 13 residues. V was trimmed by 3 bases and J by 5 bases, leaving 7 bases between them. The germline CDR1 and CDR2 sequences are MGHDK and SYGVNS.

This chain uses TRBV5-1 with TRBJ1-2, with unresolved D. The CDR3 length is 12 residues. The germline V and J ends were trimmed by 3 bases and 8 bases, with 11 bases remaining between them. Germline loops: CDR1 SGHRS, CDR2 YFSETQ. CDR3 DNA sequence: TGCGCCAGCAGCTCCCGTTCGGGGGGCTACACCTTC. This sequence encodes CASSSRSGGYTF.

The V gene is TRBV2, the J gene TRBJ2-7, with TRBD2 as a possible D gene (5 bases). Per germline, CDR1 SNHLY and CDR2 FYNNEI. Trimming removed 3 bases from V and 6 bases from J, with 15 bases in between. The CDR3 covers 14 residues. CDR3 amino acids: CASSEVRGAAEQYF. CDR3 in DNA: TGTGCCAGCAGTGAGGTCCGGGGAGCCGCCGAGCAGTACTTC.

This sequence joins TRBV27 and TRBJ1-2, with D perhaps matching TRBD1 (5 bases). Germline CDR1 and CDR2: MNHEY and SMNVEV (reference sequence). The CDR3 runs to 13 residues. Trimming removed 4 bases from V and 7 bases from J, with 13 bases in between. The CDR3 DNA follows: TGTGCCAGCAGTTCGTCCCAGGGAAGTGGCTACACCTTC. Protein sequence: CASSSSQGSGYTF.

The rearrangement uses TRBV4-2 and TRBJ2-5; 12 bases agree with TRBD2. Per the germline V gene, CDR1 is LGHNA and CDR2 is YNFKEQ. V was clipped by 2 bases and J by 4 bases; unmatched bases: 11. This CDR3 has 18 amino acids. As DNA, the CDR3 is TGTGCCAGCAGCCAACTTTCTTCTAGCGGGAGGGTTCGAGAGACCCAGTACTTC. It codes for CASSQLSSSGRVRETQYF.

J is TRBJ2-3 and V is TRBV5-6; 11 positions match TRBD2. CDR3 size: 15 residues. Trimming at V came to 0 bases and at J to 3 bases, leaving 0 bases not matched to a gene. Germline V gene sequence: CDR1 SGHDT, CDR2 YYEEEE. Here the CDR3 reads CASSLVAGGTDTQYF. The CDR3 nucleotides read TGTGCCAGCAGCTTGGTAGCGGGAGGGACAGATACGCAGTATTTT.

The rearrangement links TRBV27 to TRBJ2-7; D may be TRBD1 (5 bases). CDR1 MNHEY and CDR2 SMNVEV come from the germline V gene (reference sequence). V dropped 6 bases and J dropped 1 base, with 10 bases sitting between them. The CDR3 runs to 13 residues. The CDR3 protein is CASRDRASYEQYF. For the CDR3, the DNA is TGTGCCAGCAGAGACAGAGCTTCCTACGAGCAGTACTTC.

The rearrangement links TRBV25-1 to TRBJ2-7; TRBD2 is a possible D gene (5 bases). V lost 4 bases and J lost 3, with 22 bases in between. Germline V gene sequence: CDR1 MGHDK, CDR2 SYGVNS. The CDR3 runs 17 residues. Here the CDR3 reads CASSGIALARGFYEQYF. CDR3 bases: TGTGCCAGCAGTGGAATCGCGTTAGCGCGAGGATTCTACGAGCAGTACTTC.

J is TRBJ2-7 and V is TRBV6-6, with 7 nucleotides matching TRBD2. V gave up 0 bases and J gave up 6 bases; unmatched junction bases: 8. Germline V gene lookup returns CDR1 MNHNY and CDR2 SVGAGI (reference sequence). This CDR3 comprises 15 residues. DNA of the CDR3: TGTGCCAGCAGTTACTCCACTGCGGGAGAGGGCGAGCAGTACTTC. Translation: CASSYSTAGEGEQYF.

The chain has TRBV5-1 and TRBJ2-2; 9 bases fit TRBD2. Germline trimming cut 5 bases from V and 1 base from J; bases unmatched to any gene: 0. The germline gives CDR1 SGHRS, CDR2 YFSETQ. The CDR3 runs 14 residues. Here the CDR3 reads CASRTSGNTGELFF. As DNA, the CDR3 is TGCGCCAGCAGGACTAGCGGGAACACCGGGGAGCTGTTTTTT.